These T cell receptor beta chains were read from a single sample in a study of control samples from healthy donors and cancer patients. Using immunoSEQ multiplex PCR, the repertoire was profiled, and TCRdb retains in-frame clones only, with some absent. The sample shows over 65,000 clones, less than 90% of them seen only once. The sample comprised PBMCs. Receptors originate from a woman in her forties or fifties with colorectal cancer. CDR3s include the opening cysteine and the closing phenylalanine or tryptophan. The D gene is left open where the match is weak. The size entry is marked missing in some rows and otherwise reads once, few, many or a size class.

V: TRBV5-5; size: NA; D: NA; J: TRBJ2-1; CDR3: CASSQGSWGGNEQFF; DNA: TGTGCCAGCAGCCAGGGGTCTTGGGGAGGCAATGAGCAGTTCTTC
V: TRBV19; size: once; D: NA; J: TRBJ1-6; CDR3: CASSATSRGEGSPLHF; DNA: TGTGCCAGTAGTGCAACCTCCAGAGGGGAAGGGTCACCCCTCCACTTT
V: TRBV4-3; size: NA; D: TRBD1; J: TRBJ1-6; CDR3: CASSQDRGRGLSPLHF; DNA: TGCGCCAGCAGCCAAGATAGGGGCAGGGGGCTTTCACCCCTCCACTTT
V: TRBV7-2; size: NA; D: NA; J: TRBJ2-3; CDR3: CASSYDRPSTDTQYF; DNA: TGTGCCAGCAGCTACGACAGGCCTAGCACAGATACGCAGTATTTT
V: TRBV24-1; size: NA; D: TRBD2; J: TRBJ2-5; CDR3: CATSDPTSGGGETQYF; DNA: TGTGCCACCAGTGACCCGACTAGCGGGGGTGGGGAGACCCAGTACTTC
V: TRBV19; size: NA; D: NA; J: TRBJ2-2; CDR3: CASSIRRTTGELFF; DNA: TGTGCCAGTAGTATACGCAGGACTACCGGGGAGCTGTTTTTT
V: TRBV9; size: NA; D: NA; J: TRBJ2-5; CDR3: CASSASGETQYF; DNA: TGTGCCAGCAGCGCTTCGGGCGAGACCCAGTACTTC
V: TRBV19; size: NA; D: NA; J: TRBJ2-6; CDR3: CASSSVPGANVLTF; DNA: TGTGCCAGTAGTAGTGTCCCTGGGGCCAACGTCCTGACTTTC
V: TRBV5-3; size: NA; D: TRBD1; J: TRBJ1-5; CDR3: CARSLARGFSQPQHF; DNA: TGTGCCAGAAGCTTGGCCAGGGGGTTCAGTCAGCCCCAGCATTTT
V: TRBV6-2/TRBV6-3; size: once; D: NA; J: TRBJ1-2; CDR3: CASSYELLGGHTF; DNA: TGTGCCAGCAGTTACGAACTCCTAGGCGGCCACACCTTC
V: TRBV5-6; size: NA; D: NA; J: TRBJ2-5; CDR3: CASSLVGGGRQETQYF; DNA: TGTGCCAGCAGCCTCGTGGGGGGTGGGCGACAAGAGACCCAGTACTTC
V: TRBV5-6; size: few; D: TRBD1; J: TRBJ2-2; CDR3: CASSLRGQENTGELFF; DNA: TGTGCCAGCAGCCTACGGGGACAGGAGAACACCGGGGAGCTGTTTTTT
V: TRBV5-1; size: once; D: NA; J: TRBJ1-1; CDR3: CASSAQGNPNTEAFF; DNA: TGCGCCAGCAGCGCCCAGGGTAACCCGAACACTGAAGCTTTCTTT
V: TRBV3-1/TRBV3-2; size: NA; D: NA; J: TRBJ1-6; CDR3: CASSPGNSPLHF; DNA: TGTGCCAGCAGCCCGGGTAATTCACCCCTCCACTTT
V: TRBV7-2; size: NA; D: TRBD1; J: TRBJ1-3; CDR3: CASSGQGTGNTIYF; DNA: TGTGCCAGCAGCGGACAGGGGACTGGAAACACCATATATTTT
V: TRBV5-5; size: once; D: TRBD2; J: TRBJ2-2; CDR3: CASSLLAAITGELFF; DNA: TGTGCCAGCAGCTTGCTAGCGGCCATCACCGGGGAGCTGTTTTTT
V: TRBV3-1/TRBV3-2; size: once; D: NA; J: TRBJ1-1; CDR3: CASSQTLSQRNTEAFF; DNA: TGTGCCAGCAGCCAAACCTTATCACAACGAAACACTGAAGCTTTCTTT
V: TRBV7-8; size: NA; D: NA; J: TRBJ1-1; CDR3: CASSLALEAFF; DNA: TGTGCCAGCAGCTTAGCTCTTGAAGCTTTCTTT
V: TRBV28; size: NA; D: NA; J: TRBJ2-3; CDR3: CASSFAWSADTDTQYF; DNA: TGTGCCAGCAGTTTTGCCTGGTCTGCAGACACAGATACGCAGTATTTT
V: TRBV10-3; size: NA; D: TRBD1; J: TRBJ2-5; CDR3: CAIARSTGGQETQYF; DNA: TGTGCCATAGCCCGGAGCACAGGGGGACAGGAGACCCAGTACTTC
V: TRBV7-3; size: NA; D: NA; J: TRBJ2-1; CDR3: CASSRGSGEQFF; DNA: TGTGCCAGCTCTCGGGGTTCGGGTGAGCAGTTCTTC
V: TRBV25-1; size: NA; D: TRBD1; J: TRBJ2-2; CDR3: CASSVGGSAGELFF; DNA: TGTGCCAGCAGTGTAGGGGGCTCTGCCGGGGAGCTGTTTTTT
V: TRBV10-2; size: NA; D: NA; J: TRBJ2-1; CDR3: CASRGGTNEQFF; DNA: TGCGCCAGCAGGGGCGGTACTAATGAGCAGTTCTTC
V: TRBV4-3; size: NA; D: TRBD1; J: TRBJ1-2; CDR3: CASSQAETGYGYTF; DNA: TGCGCCAGCAGCCAAGCGGAGACAGGGTATGGCTACACCTTC
V: TRBV13; size: NA; D: TRBD1; J: TRBJ1-2; CDR3: CASSLGAVQGAYGYTF; DNA: TGTGCCAGCAGCTTAGGCGCGGTACAGGGGGCGTATGGCTACACCTTC
V: TRBV7-6; size: NA; D: TRBD1; J: TRBJ1-5; CDR3: CASSSGQGTGQPQHF; DNA: TGTGCCAGCAGCTCGGGACAGGGGACGGGACAGCCCCAGCATTTT
V: TRBV1; size: once; D: NA; J: TRBJ2-5; CDR3: CTSSLLFRRGVTQYF; DNA: TGCACCAGCAGCCTCCTATTTAGGCGGGGGGTGACCCAGTACTTC
V: TRBV9; size: NA; D: NA; J: TRBJ2-5; CDR3: CASSPGTIQETQYF; DNA: TGTGCCAGCAGCCCCGGGACGATCCAAGAGACCCAGTACTTC
V: TRBV18; size: NA; D: NA; J: TRBJ1-1; CDR3: CASSPPQDIEAFF; DNA: TGTGCCAGCTCACCACCTCAAGACATCGAAGCTTTCTTT
V: TRBV6-1; size: NA; D: NA; J: TRBJ1-6; CDR3: CASSEGAGFAYNSPLHF; DNA: TGTGCCAGCAGTGAAGGTGCGGGGTTCGCCTATAATTCACCCCTCCACTTT
V: TRBV11-2; size: NA; D: NA; J: TRBJ1-6; CDR3: CASSLGSPLHF; DNA: TGTGCCAGCAGCTTAGGTTCACCCCTCCACTTT
V: TRBV12-5; size: NA; D: NA; J: TRBJ1-5; CDR3: CASGLGPGGLSNQPQHF; DNA: TGTGCTAGTGGTTTGGGACCGGGGGGGCTTAGCAATCAGCCCCAGCATTTT
V: TRBV19; size: NA; D: TRBD2; J: TRBJ2-2; CDR3: CASTTSGGAANTGELFF; DNA: TGTGCCAGTACGACTAGCGGGGGGGCTGCGAACACCGGGGAGCTGTTTTTT
V: TRBV5-1; size: NA; D: TRBD2; J: TRBJ2-1; CDR3: CASSSGGNLNEQFF; DNA: TGCGCCAGCAGTAGCGGGGGAAACCTCAATGAGCAGTTCTTC
V: TRBV28; size: NA; D: NA; J: TRBJ1-5; CDR3: CASRGSNQPQHF; DNA: TGTGCCAGCCGGGGTTCCAATCAGCCCCAGCATTTT
V: TRBV5-1; size: NA; D: TRBD1; J: TRBJ1-4; CDR3: CASGPGTGNDKLFF; DNA: TGCGCCAGCGGACCCGGGACAGGGAATGACAAACTGTTTTTT
V: TRBV18; size: once; D: NA; J: TRBJ1-1; CDR3: CASSPSDGNTEAFF; DNA: TGTGCCAGCTCACCCTCTGATGGGAACACTGAAGCTTTCTTT
V: TRBV19; size: NA; D: TRBD1; J: TRBJ1-2; CDR3: CASMGGQYYGYTF; DNA: TGTGCCAGTATGGGGGGACAGTACTATGGCTACACCTTC
V: TRBV19; size: NA; D: NA; J: TRBJ1-3; CDR3: CASSVAGKRSGNTIYF; DNA: TGTGCCAGTAGTGTGGCGGGGAAGAGGTCTGGAAACACCATATATTTT
V: TRBV18; size: NA; D: TRBD1; J: TRBJ1-6; CDR3: CASSSPGQYNSPLHF; DNA: TGTGCCAGCTCATCCCCGGGACAGTATAATTCACCCCTCCACTTT
V: TRBV25-1; size: NA; D: TRBD1; J: TRBJ2-3; CDR3: CASSAGGDRSTDTQYF; DNA: TGTGCCAGCAGTGCTGGTGGGGACAGGAGCACAGATACGCAGTATTTT
V: TRBV7-3; size: NA; D: TRBD1; J: TRBJ1-1; CDR3: CASSLNRGTEAFF; DNA: TGTGCCAGCAGCTTAAACAGGGGGACTGAAGCTTTCTTT
V: TRBV5-1; size: NA; D: NA; J: TRBJ2-5; CDR3: CASSLGLIQETQYF; DNA: TGCGCCAGCAGCTTGGGACTTATTCAAGAGACCCAGTACTTC
V: TRBV7-2; size: NA; D: NA; J: TRBJ1-1; CDR3: CASSLAPGSRSTEAFF; DNA: TGTGCCAGCAGCTTAGCCCCGGGCTCCCGCAGCACTGAAGCTTTCTTT
V: TRBV6-2/TRBV6-3; size: NA; D: TRBD1; J: TRBJ2-5; CDR3: CASSPGQGARRISETQYF; DNA: TGTGCCAGCAGCCCTGGACAGGGGGCACGTAGAATTAGCGAGACCCAGTACTTC
V: TRBV5-1; size: NA; D: NA; J: TRBJ2-5; CDR3: CASSLIRGETQYF; DNA: TGCGCCAGCAGCTTAATCAGAGGAGAGACCCAGTACTTC
V: TRBV7-6; size: NA; D: NA; J: TRBJ2-5; CDR3: CASSPPSGRALQETQYF; DNA: TGTGCCAGCAGCCCACCATCCGGACGGGCTTTACAAGAGACCCAGTACTTC
V: TRBV29-1; size: NA; D: TRBD1; J: TRBJ2-5; CDR3: CSVSGQGGETQYF; DNA: TGCAGCGTCTCGGGACAGGGGGGAGAGACCCAGTACTTC
V: TRBV9; size: NA; D: TRBD1; J: TRBJ1-2; CDR3: CASSLVGTGAEGYTF; DNA: TGTGCCAGCAGCCTCGTAGGGACAGGGGCGGAAGGCTACACCTTC
V: TRBV30; size: NA; D: NA; J: TRBJ1-2; CDR3: CAWRRDGTYGYTF; DNA: TGTGCCTGGAGACGGGACGGCACTTATGGCTACACCTTC
V: TRBV4-1; size: NA; D: NA; J: TRBJ2-2; CDR3: CASQSSKNTGELFF; DNA: TGCGCCAGCCAGAGTAGCAAGAACACCGGGGAGCTGTTTTTT
V: TRBV6-4; size: once; D: TRBD2; J: TRBJ2-3; CDR3: CASSDLASGGTDTQYF; DNA: TGTGCCAGCAGTGACTTGGCTAGCGGGGGAACAGATACGCAGTATTTT
V: TRBV6-5; size: NA; D: NA; J: TRBJ1-3; CDR3: CASRPQKSGNTIYF; DNA: TGTGCCAGCAGACCTCAAAAATCTGGAAACACCATATATTTT